These 9 T cell receptor beta chains originate from one sample sequenced in a study of blood T cells in healthy people across ages. With a J-beta primer mix and a sample-barcoded 5' primer, a second PCR ran about 7 to 11 cycles. One entry per CDR3 protein, called by TCRdb with MiXCR from the 5' RACE reads. This sample yields roughly 800,000 distinct CDR3 sequences, of which roughly 64% are seen a single time; 20% to 25% belongs to the top ten. The specimen sequenced was blood. The source of these receptors is a man younger than 40 in good health.

The table lists this clonotype with a count of one. The chain links TRBV20-1 to TRBJ2-5; 11 bases are shared with TRBD2. The CDR3 has 13 amino acids. V shed 8 bases, J shed 3 bases, and the junction held 5 bases outside the gene matches. Germline values: CDR1 DFQATT, CDR2 SNEGSKA (reference sequence). The CDR3: CSTPGLAEETQYF. CDR3 bases: TGCAGTACCCCGGGACTAGCGGAAGAGACCCAGTACTTC.

This clonotype turned up a few times. CDR3 nucleotides: TGCAGTGCTTACCAGAACACTGAAGCTTTCTTT. Translated, it gives CSAYQNTEAFF. The chain couples TRBV20-1 to TRBJ1-1; D remains unclear. Germline V gives CDR1 DFQATT, CDR2 SNEGSKA (reference sequence). V lost 5 bases, J lost 1 base, and 5 bases lay in between. CDR3 length: 11 residues.

The chain has TRBV11-3 and TRBJ2-1, with 7 bases fitting TRBD2. V trimming: 0 bases; J trimming: 0 bases; junction bases outside the gene matches: 8. From germline, CDR1 is SGHNT and CDR2 YENEEA. The CDR3 is 18 amino acids. The CDR3 DNA sequence: TGTGCCAGCAGCTTAGACCAGGGAGGGAGCGGCTCCTACAATGAGCAGTTCTTC. Amino acid sequence: CASSLDQGGSGSYNEQFF. The whole variable domain, filled in from reference TRBV11-3 and TRBJ2-1, reads EAGVVQSPRYKIIEKKQPVAFWCNPISGHNTLYWYLQNLGQGPELLIRYENEEAVDDSQLPKDRFSAERLKGVDSTLKIQPAELGDSAVYLCASSLDQGGSGSYNEQFFGPGTRLTVL.

In the case of this clonotype: One base away lies a much larger clone, so this may be a sequencing read error. This chain connects TRBV10-3 to TRBJ1-6; unclear D gene. The CDR3 spans 15 residues. Germline values: CDR1 ENHRY, CDR2 SYGVKD. CDR3 sequence (DNA): TGTGCCACCAGTGAGTCAACGGAAGGGAGATCACCCCTCCACTTT. Translation gives CATSESTEGRSPLHF.

The rearrangement joins TRBV6-5 to TRBJ2-7, with a tentative D call TRBD2 (6 bases). This CDR3 spans 16 amino acids. Germline V gene lookup returns CDR1 MNHEY and CDR2 SVGAGI. Trimming pared 0 bases from V and 2 bases from J, leaving 14 bases between. The CDR3 region is CASSYSWTGDTYEQYF. For the CDR3, the DNA is TGTGCCAGCAGTTACTCATGGACGGGGGATACCTACGAGCAGTACTTC.

This chain connects TRBV12-3 or TRBV12-4 to TRBJ1-6, with 8 bases fitting TRBD1. Germline trimming cut 5 bases from V and 10 bases from J; bases unmatched to any gene: 16. This CDR3 spans 17 amino acids. CDR3 coding DNA: TGTGCCAGCAGTCCGGCCGGGACAGGTTGGTTACGCTCACCCCTCCACTTT. The encoded protein is CASSPAGTGWLRSPLHF.

This clonotype has just a few counts. This chain links TRBV4-2 with TRBJ1-2; D is ambiguous. Germline values: CDR1 LGHNA, CDR2 YNFKEQ. The CDR3 has 13 residues. V gave up 1 base and J gave up 8 bases, with 11 bases separating them. The CDR3 region has the DNA TGTGCCAGCAGCCAAGCTCGGGCCATGGGCTACACCTTC. It codes for CASSQARAMGYTF.

This clonotype was observed a handful of times. A much larger clone differs from this one at a single base, so this may be a read error. The chain employs TRBV7-2 and TRBJ1-4, with TRBD1 as a possible D gene (5 bases). The V end lost 2 bases, the J end lost 8 bases, and 18 bases lay between the germline ends. The CDR3 spans 16 residues. In germline, CDR1 is SGHTA, CDR2 FQGNSA. In DNA, the CDR3 is TGTGCCAGCAGCTTATCCGTGGGACCTACGCTAGAAAAACTGTTTTTT. Residues: CASSLSVGPTLEKLFF.

There are a few counts of this clonotype. The gene calls are TRBV21-1 and TRBJ2-5. TRBV21-1 is recorded as a pseudogene. This CDR3 region has 17 residues. CDR3 amino acids: CASASLGRLHKRETQYF. CDR3 nucleotides: TGTGCCAGCGCTTCGTTAGGCCGGCTCCATAAGAGGGAGACCCAGTACTTC.